One sample yielded the 11 T cell receptor beta chains listed below, sequenced in a study of OX40 agonist ivuxolimab in advanced cancers. Profiling relied on immunoSEQ multiplex PCR, and the TCRdb table lists in-frame clones only, not all of them. Here the sample spans about 32,000 clones, about 83% being singletons. The sequences come from CD4+ or CD8+ T cells sorted from blood, collected in a trial of the OX40 agonist ivuxolimab. Source of these receptors: an adult with an advanced solid tumor such as melanoma, head and neck, liver or kidney cancer.

The chain employs TRBV5-5 and TRBJ2-7; possibly TRBD2 for D (6 bases). CDR1 SGHKS and CDR2 YYEKEE come from the germline V gene (reference sequence). The V end lost 0 bases, the J end lost 2 bases, and 6 bases lay between the germline ends. The CDR3 runs to 13 residues. The CDR3 DNA sequence: TGTGCCAGCAGCTTGGGGACTACCTACGAGCAGTACTTC. This gives the protein CASSLGTTYEQYF.

This clone turned up a few times. The chain couples TRBV7-6 to TRBJ2-1; TRBD2 agrees at 7 bases. V trimming: 1 base; J trimming: 13 bases; junction bases outside the gene matches: 10. The length of the CDR3 is 14 residues. The germline V gene has CDR1 SGHVS and CDR2 FNYEAQ. The chain's CDR3 is CASSLETMGGRQFF. The DNA for the CDR3 is TGTGCCAGCAGCTTAGAAACGATGGGCGGGAGACAGTTCTTC.

The rearrangement joins TRBV4-1 to TRBJ1-1, with 11 bases aligning to TRBD1. Germline assignment: CDR1 MGHRA and CDR2 YSYEKL. The CDR3 has 15 amino acids. Trimming at V came to 4 bases and at J to 1 base, leaving 2 bases not matched to a gene. CDR3 residues: CASSRTGGPNTEAFF. The CDR3 nucleotides read TGCGCCAGCAGCCGGACAGGGGGCCCGAACACTGAAGCTTTCTTT.

The V and J genes are TRBV4-1 and TRBJ1-2, with TRBD1 matching 10 bases. Germline V gene lookup returns CDR1 MGHRA and CDR2 YSYEKL. V lost 1 base to trimming and J lost 4 bases; unmatched junction nucleotides: 6. The length of the CDR3 is 16 residues. This chain's CDR3 is CASSQGDRGTGYGYTF. DNA for the CDR3: TGCGCCAGCAGCCAAGGGGACAGGGGAACTGGCTATGGCTACACCTTC.

The rearrangement joins TRBV29-1 to TRBJ1-3; 8 bases match TRBD1. The V gene's germline CDR1 is SQVTM and CDR2 ANQGSEA. After removal of 0 bases from V and 0 bases from J, the junction contained 10 bases not matched to a gene. The CDR3 has 18 residues. CDR3: CSVEDPLGQADSGNTIYF. CDR3 DNA: TGCAGCGTTGAAGACCCCCTGGGACAGGCTGACTCTGGAAACACCATATATTTT.

The genes are TRBV5-5 and TRBJ2-1; perhaps TRBD2 as D (6 bases). CDR3 length: 15 residues. V lost 4 bases and J lost 1, with 12 bases in between. The germline gives CDR1 SGHKS, CDR2 YYEKEE (reference sequence). CDR3: CASSAAGRSYNEQFF. The CDR3 nucleotides read TGTGCCAGCAGCGCTGCGGGGAGGTCCTACAATGAGCAGTTCTTC. Full variable domain (outside the CDR3, taken from reference TRBV5-5 and TRBJ2-1): DAGVTQSPTHLIKTRGQQVTLRCSPISGHKSVSWYQQVLGQGPQFIFQYYEKEERGRGNFPDRFSARQFPNYSSELNVNALLLGDSALYLCASSAAGRSYNEQFFGPGTRLTVL.

This clone occurred a few times. The chain uses TRBV9 and TRBJ2-5, with 7 bases lining up with TRBD1. The germline gives CDR1 SGDLS, CDR2 YYNGEE. V was clipped by 2 bases and J by 5 bases; unmatched bases: 9. The CDR3 has 15 amino acids. CDR3 DNA: TGTGCCAGCAGCGTTGTGACAGGGATCGGGGAGACCCAGTACTTC. Translated, it gives CASSVVTGIGETQYF.

The V gene is TRBV7-9, the J gene TRBJ1-2; 8 nucleotides agree with TRBD1. Germline V gives CDR1 SEHNR, CDR2 FQNEAQ (reference sequence). This CDR3 has 13 amino acids. V shed 5 bases, J shed 8 bases, and the junction held 7 bases outside the gene matches. The CDR3 region has the DNA TGTGCCAGCAGCACCCAGGGGGCAGGAGGCTACACCTTC. This sequence encodes CASSTQGAGGYTF.

The chain is built from TRBV2 and TRBJ1-2, with a tentative D call TRBD1 (5 bases). V lost 6 bases and J lost 5, with 22 bases in between. Germline loops: CDR1 SNHLY, CDR2 FYNNEI. CDR3 length: 16 amino acids. The CDR3 loop is CASRRGATARHYGYTF. The CDR3 DNA follows: TGTGCCAGCAGGAGGGGAGCCACCGCGAGACATTATGGCTACACCTTC.

The genes are TRBV6-1 and TRBJ2-5; D is uncertain. Germline loops: CDR1 MNHNS, CDR2 SASEGT. The V gene lost 1 base and the J gene lost 5 bases, with 11 bases spanning the gap. This CDR3 is 14 amino acids long. CDR3 DNA sequence: TGTGCCAGCAGTGAAGAGGCGAGCGCGGAGACCCAGTACTTC. Its translation is CASSEEASAETQYF.

CDR3 coding DNA: TGCGCCAGCAGCCAAGAGTCCGGACTCAACACCGGGGAGCTGTTTTTT. As protein: CASSQESGLNTGELFF. V and J are TRBV4-3 and TRBJ2-2; tentatively, D is TRBD2 (5 bases). Germline CDR1 LGHNA, CDR2 YSLEER. The CDR3 loop spans 16 amino acids. V lost 0 bases to trimming and J lost 2 bases, with 10 bases between them.